What follows are 15 T cell receptor beta chains derived from one specimen sequenced in a study of beta chain features in type 1 diabetes. What was sequenced were expressed TCRB transcripts, since all of the isolated RNA had been reverse transcribed. Profiled with immunoSEQ multiplex PCR; TCRdb holds only in-frame clones, not every one. The sample records 140,000 to 150,000 clones, around 50% being singletons. Source material: Tregs from blood. The source of these receptors is a man between 18 and 35 years old in good health.

In its sample, this clone was seen a few times. This chain uses TRBV5-1 with TRBJ2-2; 7 nucleotides line up with TRBD1. V trimming: 5 bases; J trimming: 3 bases; junction bases outside the gene matches: 4. The CDR3 sequence is 14 residues long. Germline-derived CDR1 and CDR2 are SGHRS and YFSETQ. For the CDR3, the DNA is TGCGCCAGCAGATTAGGGGGCGACACCGGGGAGCTGTTTTTT. This encodes CASRLGGDTGELFF. The full variable domain, in which reference TRBV5-1 and TRBJ2-2 provide the parts outside the CDR3, is KAGVTQTPRYLIKTRGQQVTLSCSPISGHRSVSWYQQTPGQGLQFLFEYFSETQRNKGNFPGRFSGRQFSNSRSEMNVSTLELGDSALYLCASRLGGDTGELFFGEGSRLTVL.

The chain joins TRBV6-5 to TRBJ2-1; D gene uncertain. V was shortened by 4 bases and J by 0 bases, with 7 bases between the two germline ends. Looked up from germline, CDR1 is MNHEY and CDR2 is SVGAGI. CDR3 size: 14 residues. CDR3 in DNA: TGTGCCAGCAGTTTTCGCGACTCCTACAATGAGCAGTTCTTC. It codes for CASSFRDSYNEQFF.

The sample holds one count of this clone. The chain has TRBV7-8 and TRBJ1-3; D possibly corresponds to TRBD1 (6 bases). V lost 1 base and J 8 bases, leaving 9 bases between the germline ends. The CDR3 is 13 amino acids. Germline CDR1 and CDR2: SGHVS and FQNEAQ. The CDR3 DNA reads as TGTGCCAGCAGCTTAGGGTCAGGGGACACCATATATTTT. Encoded protein: CASSLGSGDTIYF.

The chain joins TRBV4-2 to TRBJ2-1; the D is unclear. Trimming left V 4 bases short and J 2 bases short, with 15 bases between. The CDR3 has 16 amino acids. Germline V CDR1 and CDR2: LGHNA, YNFKEQ. CDR3 nucleotides: TGTGCCAGCAGCCGGATCGGTCTAGAGGCCTACAATGAGCAGTTCTTC. It encodes CASSRIGLEAYNEQFF.

This clone was detected a few times. This chain connects TRBV28 to TRBJ2-7; 9 nucleotides align to TRBD1. V lost 6 bases, J lost 2 bases, and 11 bases stayed unmatched. CDR1 is MDHEN, CDR2 SYDVKM, per germline. The CDR3 totals 16 residues. CDR3 bases: TGTGCCAGCAGCCAGGGGACCGGGACAGGGCCCTACGAGCAGTACTTC. Translating gives CASSQGTGTGPYEQYF.

The V call is TRBV19, the J call TRBJ2-4, with 9 positions matching TRBD1. The CDR3 extends over 14 amino acids. CDR1 is LNHDA and CDR2 is SQIVND in the germline V gene (reference sequence). The J segment lost 7 bases and the V segment lost 6 bases, leaving 7 bases of the junction unmatched. The CDR3: CASSNTGGLNIQYF. The DNA for the CDR3 is TGTGCCAGTAGCAACACAGGGGGCCTTAACATTCAGTACTTC.

The J gene is TRBJ1-6, the V gene TRBV6-5; D is unresolved. V shed 0 bases and J shed 6 bases, with 9 bases lying between them. This CDR3 is 15 amino acids long. The V gene's germline CDR1 is MNHEY and CDR2 SVGAGI. CDR3 sequence (DNA): TGTGCCAGCAGTTACTCCGGGTCTAGTAATTCACCCCTCCACTTT. It specifies CASSYSGSSNSPLHF.

The J gene is TRBJ2-7, the V gene TRBV7-8; D is uncertain. Trimming shortened V by 1 base and J by 6 bases, and 4 bases separated the two germline ends. CDR3 length: 11 residues. CDR1 is SGHVS and CDR2 is FQNEAQ in the germline V gene. The CDR3 protein is CASSLVGEQYF. The CDR3, as DNA: TGTGCCAGCAGCTTAGTCGGCGAGCAGTACTTC.

The chain recombines TRBV28 with TRBJ2-7; 9 nucleotides align to TRBD1. The CDR3 covers 14 residues. J lost 2 bases, V lost 6 bases, and 5 bases had no gene match. Per the germline V gene, CDR1 is MDHEN and CDR2 is SYDVKM. The DNA of the CDR3 is TGTGCCAGCAGGCGGACAGGGGTCCCCTACGAGCAGTACTTC. This codes for CASRRTGVPYEQYF.

This clone was detected a few times. The gene calls are TRBV6-1 and TRBJ1-5; a possible D gene is TRBD1 (6 bases). In germline, CDR1 is MNHNS, CDR2 SASEGT. The CDR3 length is 17 residues. Trimming shortened V by 3 bases and J by 6 bases, and 21 bases separated the two germline ends. The CDR3 sequence is CASSEGPGWGLGQPQHF. CDR3 bases: TGTGCCAGCAGTGAGGGCCCCGGATGGGGGCTCGGTCAGCCCCAGCATTTT.

The chain carries TRBV6-5 and TRBJ2-3; 9 nucleotides line up with TRBD1. V gave up 4 bases and J gave up 3 bases; unmatched junction bases: 5. The CDR3 has 15 residues. CDR1 is MNHEY and CDR2 is SVGAGI in the germline V gene. CDR3 sequence reads: CASSSPTGGTDTQYF. The CDR3 nucleotides read TGTGCCAGCAGTTCCCCGACAGGGGGGACAGATACGCAGTATTTT.

This chain links TRBV30 with TRBJ2-7, with D possibly being TRBD2 (5 bases). The CDR3 is made up of 13 amino acids. V lost 2 bases, J lost 3 bases, and 11 bases lay in between. The germline V gene has CDR1 GTSNPN and CDR2 SVGIG (reference sequence). The chain's CDR3 is CAWSTVDYYEQYF. The CDR3 DNA sequence: TGTGCCTGGAGTACTGTAGACTACTACGAGCAGTACTTC.

The chain joins TRBV5-1 to TRBJ2-1, with 8 positions matching TRBD2. The CDR3 spans 17 residues. CDR1 and CDR2 (germline): SGHRS, YFSETQ. J gave up 1 base and V 0 bases, and 6 bases lay outside the gene matches. CDR3 in DNA: TGCGCCAGCAGCTTGGTGTCTAGCGGGTGGTCCTACAATGAGCAGTTCTTC. It translates to CASSLVSSGWSYNEQFF.

In its sample, this clone was seen a few times. The V gene is TRBV6-1, the J gene TRBJ1-6; 7 bases agree with TRBD1. The CDR3 contains 14 residues. CDR1 is MNHNS and CDR2 is SASEGT in the germline V gene. V gave up 6 bases and J gave up 8 bases; unmatched junction bases: 7. The DNA for the CDR3 is TGTGCCAGCAGGACAGGGTTTCTGGATTCACCCCTCCACTTT. It translates to CASRTGFLDSPLHF.

This chain uses TRBV27 with TRBJ2-5; 11 bases match TRBD2. The DNA end lines up better with TRBJ2-7; the J call may be wrong. The CDR3 runs to 15 residues. CDR1 is MNHEY and CDR2 is SMNVEV in the germline V gene (reference sequence). The CDR3 loop is CASSLTSSGRYEQYF. The CDR3, as DNA: TGTGCCAGCAGTTTAACTTCTAGCGGGAGGTACGAGCAGTACTTC.